This entry features one T cell receptor beta chain sequence. TCRdb's copy holds only in-frame clones and misses some; the assay was immunoSEQ multiplex PCR. Here the sample spans 25,000 to 35,000 clones, approximately 81% being singletons. The data belong to a study of blood T cell repertoires in COVID-19. For the study at large: Sources were T cells, B-cell-depleted T cells, or PBMCs; the material itself was cDNA or gDNA.

This receptor was taken from a man aged 80 or over with acute or convalescent COVID-19. The material sequenced was peripheral blood.

This CDR3 reads CASSLRGDGNTIYF. CDR3 nucleotide sequence: TGTGCCAGCAGCTTAAGAGGCGACGGAAACACCATATATTTT. This chain links TRBV7-2 with TRBJ1-3; D unresolved. The ends were cut back, 2 bases at V and 4 bases at J, with 9 bases in the middle. The CDR3 loop spans 14 amino acids. In germline, CDR1 is SGHTA, CDR2 FQGNSA.